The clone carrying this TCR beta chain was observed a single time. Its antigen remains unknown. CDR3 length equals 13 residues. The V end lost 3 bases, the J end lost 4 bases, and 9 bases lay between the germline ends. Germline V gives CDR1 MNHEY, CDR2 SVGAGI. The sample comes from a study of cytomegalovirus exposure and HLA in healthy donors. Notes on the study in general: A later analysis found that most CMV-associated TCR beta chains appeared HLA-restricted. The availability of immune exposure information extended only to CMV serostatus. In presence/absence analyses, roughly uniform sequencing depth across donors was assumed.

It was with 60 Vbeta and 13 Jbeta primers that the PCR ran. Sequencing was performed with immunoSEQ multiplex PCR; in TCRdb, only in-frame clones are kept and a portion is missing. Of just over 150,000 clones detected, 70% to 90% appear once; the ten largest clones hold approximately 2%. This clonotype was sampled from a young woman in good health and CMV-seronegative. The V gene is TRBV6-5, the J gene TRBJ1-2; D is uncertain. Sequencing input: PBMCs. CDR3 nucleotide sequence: TGTGCCAGCAGTTATTATGGCGGCTATGGCTACACCTTC. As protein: CASSYYGGYGYTF.